This T cell receptor beta chain is from a study of blood T cell repertoires in COVID-19. V was shortened by 3 bases and J by 0 bases, with 15 bases between the two germline ends. Germline lookup yields CDR1 SGHAT and CDR2 FQNNGV. The CDR3 has 17 amino acids. Produced via immunoSEQ multiplex PCR; TCRdb's table is partial and in-frame only. The sample has more than 200,000 clones, 65% to 85% seen once. Source material: PBMCs or T cells enriched from blood (not recorded which). The TCR was taken from a man aged 30 to 45 with acute COVID-19. The chain recombines TRBV11-2 with TRBJ2-1, with TRBD1 as a possible D gene (6 bases). In DNA form, the CDR3 reads TGTGCCAGCAGCTTTATGGGGACATTCTTCTCCTACAATGAGCAGTTCTTC. Translated: CASSFMGTFFSYNEQFF.